A single sample gave rise to the 5 T cell receptor beta chains below, sequenced in a study of blood T cell repertoires in COVID-19. The assay was immunoSEQ multiplex PCR, and TCRdb's table has in-frame clones only and misses some. The table includes roughly 150,000 clones, roughly 85% detected once. The material sequenced was peripheral blood. These receptors were taken from a human donor in a cohort sampled during active COVID-19.

This clone was counted a few times. This CDR3 is CASSATGGKGYTF. CDR3 nucleotide sequence: TGTGCCAGCAGCGCTACAGGGGGAAAGGGCTACACCTTC. The chain joins TRBV9 to TRBJ1-2, with 8 bases matching TRBD1. V dropped 3 bases and J dropped 8; count of bases not matched to a gene: 6. The CDR3 extends over 13 amino acids. Looked up from germline, CDR1 is SGDLS and CDR2 is YYNGEE.

The chain combines TRBV10-3 with TRBJ2-1; the match to TRBD2 covers 8 bases. V lost 4 bases and J lost 6; bases outside the gene matches: 2. CDR3 length: 13 residues. The germline V gene has CDR1 ENHRY and CDR2 SYGVKD. The chain's CDR3 is CAISGAGGNEQFF. CDR3 coding DNA: TGTGCCATCAGTGGGGCGGGAGGCAATGAGCAGTTCTTC.

The chain recombines TRBV28 with TRBJ1-3; 7 nucleotides line up with TRBD1. J lost 7 bases, V lost 6 bases, and 15 bases had no gene match. Per the germline V gene, CDR1 is MDHEN and CDR2 is SYDVKM. The CDR3 is made up of 16 amino acids. CDR3: CASSLTLTGLGNTIYF. Written as DNA, the CDR3 is TGTGCCAGCAGCCTAACTTTGACAGGGCTAGGCAACACCATATATTTT.

V gene TRBV30 combines with J gene TRBJ2-7; 7 nucleotides agree with TRBD1. The V segment lost 7 bases and the J segment 3 bases; nucleotides outside the gene matches: 9. The CDR3 consists of 13 residues. CDR1 GTSNPN and CDR2 SVGIG come from the germline V gene (reference sequence). DNA for the CDR3: TGTGCCTCGGAAAACAGGGGAAGCTACGAGCAGTACTTC. Its translation: CASENRGSYEQYF.

The chain couples TRBV6-5 to TRBJ2-5, with D possibly matching TRBD2 (5 bases). Germline assignment: CDR1 MNHEY and CDR2 SVGAGI. The CDR3 runs to 12 residues. The V gene lost 6 bases and the J gene lost 5 bases, with 10 bases spanning the gap. In DNA, the CDR3 is TGTGCCAGCAGGAGCACGGGGGAGACCCAGTACTTC. Encoded protein: CASRSTGETQYF.